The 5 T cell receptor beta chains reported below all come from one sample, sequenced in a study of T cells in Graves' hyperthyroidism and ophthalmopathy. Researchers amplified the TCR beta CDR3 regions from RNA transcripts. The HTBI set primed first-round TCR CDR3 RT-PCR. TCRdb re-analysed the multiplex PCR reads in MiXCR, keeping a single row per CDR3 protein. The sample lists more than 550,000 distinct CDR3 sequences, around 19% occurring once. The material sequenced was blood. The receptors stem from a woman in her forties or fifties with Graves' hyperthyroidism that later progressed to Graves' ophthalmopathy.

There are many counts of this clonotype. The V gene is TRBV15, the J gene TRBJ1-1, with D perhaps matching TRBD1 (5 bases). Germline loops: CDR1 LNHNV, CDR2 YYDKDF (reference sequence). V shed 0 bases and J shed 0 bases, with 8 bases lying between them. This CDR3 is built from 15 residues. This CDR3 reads CATSRDQGMNTEAFF. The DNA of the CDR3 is TGTGCCACCAGCAGAGATCAGGGAATGAACACTGAAGCTTTCTTT. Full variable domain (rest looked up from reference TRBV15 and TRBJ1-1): DAMVIQNPRYQVTQFGKPVTLSCSQTLNHNVMYWYQQKSSQAPKLLFHYYDKDFNNEADTPDNFQSRRPNTSFCFLDIRSPGLGDTAMYLCATSRDQGMNTEAFFGQGTRLTVV.

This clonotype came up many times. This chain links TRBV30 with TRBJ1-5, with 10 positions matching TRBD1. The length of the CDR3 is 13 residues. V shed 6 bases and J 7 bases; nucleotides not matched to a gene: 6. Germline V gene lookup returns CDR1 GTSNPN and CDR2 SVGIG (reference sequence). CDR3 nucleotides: TGTGCCTGCCAGACAGGGGGCGGGCAGCCCCAGCATTTT. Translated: CACQTGGGQPQHF.

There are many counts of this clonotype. CDR3 DNA: TGTGCCAGCAGCCCCGGGACAGGGAACTGGGACTATGGCTACACCTTC. It yields the protein CASSPGTGNWDYGYTF. The rearrangement links TRBV12-3 or TRBV12-4 to TRBJ1-2; 9 bases are a match to TRBD1. With 6 bases clipped from V and 3 bases from J, the junction kept 11 bases outside the gene matches. The CDR3 totals 16 residues.

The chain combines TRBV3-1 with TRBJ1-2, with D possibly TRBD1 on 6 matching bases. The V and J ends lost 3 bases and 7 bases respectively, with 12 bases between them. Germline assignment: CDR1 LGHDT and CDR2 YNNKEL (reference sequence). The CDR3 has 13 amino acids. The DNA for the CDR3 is TGTGCCAGCAGCCAGGGGGCTTCGATTGGCTACACCTTC. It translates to CASSQGASIGYTF.

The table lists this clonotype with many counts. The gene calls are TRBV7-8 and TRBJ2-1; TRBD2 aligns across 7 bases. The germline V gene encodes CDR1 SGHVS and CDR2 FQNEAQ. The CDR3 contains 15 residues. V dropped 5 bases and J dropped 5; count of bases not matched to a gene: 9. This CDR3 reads CASSPRRDYNNEQFF. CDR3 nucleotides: TGTGCCAGCAGCCCACGCCGGGACTACAACAATGAGCAGTTCTTC. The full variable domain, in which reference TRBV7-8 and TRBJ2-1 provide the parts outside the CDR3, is GAGVSQSPRYKVAKRGQDVALRCDPISGHVSLFWYQQALGQGPEFLTYFQNEAQLDKSGLPSDRFFAERPEGSVSTLKIQRTQQEDSAVYLCASSPRRDYNNEQFFGPGTRLTVL.